The rows below give T cell receptor beta chains drawn from one sample of a study of STAT5B mutations in CD4+ large granular lymphocyte leukemia. Measured with immunoSEQ multiplex PCR; TCRdb has only the in-frame clones, and not every one. The table lists around 34,000 clones, 75% to 85% of them singletons. Sample: CD4+ T cells from blood buffy coats. These TCRs come from a human donor in good health. Each CDR3 is given with its conserved first and last residue. D genes are given only for firm matches. For some rows the clone size is stated as once, few or many, or as a class when expanded; others skip it.

TRBV11-1,TRBJ2-7,NA,NA,TGTGCCAGCAGCTTAGCCGGCGCGACCTTCTACGAGCAGTACTTC,CASSLAGATFYEQYF
TRBV29-1,TRBJ2-1,NA,NA,TGCAGCGTTGAGGCAGAATACAGCTCCTACAATGAGCAGTTCTTC,CSVEAEYSSYNEQFF
TRBV7-2,TRBJ2-1,TRBD2,NA,TGTGCCAGCAGCGGGTCGGACGCGGGAGGGCCGCGTAATGAGCAGTTCTTC,CASSGSDAGGPRNEQFF
TRBV7-9,TRBJ2-7,TRBD1,NA,TGTGCCAGCAGCTTAGGGTTGGTCGGGACAGGGGGCCACGAGCAGTACTTC,CASSLGLVGTGGHEQYF
TRBV10-3,TRBJ1-5,NA,few,TGTGCCATCAGTGAGCGTCCGGGGGTCCAGCCCCAGCATTTT,CAISERPGVQPQHF
TRBV5-1,TRBJ1-4,TRBD1,NA,TGCGCCAGCAGCTTGGGACAGGGGGGAACTCTTAATGAAAAACTGTTTTTT,CASSLGQGGTLNEKLFF
TRBV5-1,TRBJ2-5,TRBD2,NA,TGCGCCAGCGGGGCAGCGGGGGTACAAGAGACCCAGTACTTC,CASGAAGVQETQYF
TRBV7-9,TRBJ1-1,NA,NA,TGTGCCAGCAGCTTTGCCGGGACGAAGCCTGAAGCTTTCTTT,CASSFAGTKPEAFF
TRBV9,TRBJ2-7,TRBD2,NA,TGTGCCAGCAGCGTAGCTCAGTCTAGCGGGTGGCAGTACTTC,CASSVAQSSGWQYF
TRBV7-3,TRBJ2-3,TRBD1,NA,TGTGCCAGCAGCCCGGGACAGGGTATTCAAGATACGCAGTATTTT,CASSPGQGIQDTQYF
TRBV7-2,TRBJ1-1,NA,NA,TGTGCCAGCAGCGCCCTTCCGGGAGAGGCTTTCTTT,CASSALPGEAFF
TRBV7-3,TRBJ2-3,TRBD2,NA,TGTGCCAGCAGCTCGGGACTAGCTCCGGATACGCAGTATTTT,CASSSGLAPDTQYF
TRBV7-2,TRBJ2-5,NA,NA,TGTGCCAGCAGCTCCGGAGAGACCCAGTACTTC,CASSSGETQYF
TRBV18,TRBJ2-3,NA,NA,TGTGCCAGCTCACCGGGTAGAATAGATACGCAGTATTTT,CASSPGRIDTQYF
TRBV6-1,TRBJ1-2,NA,NA,TGTGCCAGCAGCTTACTTTTCGACTACACCTTC,CASSLLFDYTF
TRBV5-1,TRBJ1-2,TRBD1,NA,TGCGCCAGCAGCTTGGGCCAGGGGGGCTATGGCTACACCTTC,CASSLGQGGYGYTF
TRBV5-4,TRBJ2-5,TRBD1,NA,TGTGCCAGCAGCTCAGGGACAGAAGAGACCCAGTACTTC,CASSSGTEETQYF
TRBV6-5,TRBJ2-7,TRBD1,NA,TGTGCCAGCAGTTACTCCTATGGACAGGACTACGAGCAGTACTTC,CASSYSYGQDYEQYF
TRBV6-6,TRBJ1-1,NA,NA,TGTGCCAGCAGTTACCGGGGCGGGACTCTGAACACTGAAGCTTTCTTT,CASSYRGGTLNTEAFF
TRBV7-9,TRBJ2-5,TRBD1,NA,TGTGCCAGCAGCTTCGGGGACAGGGGGTTAAGAGCGGGAGAAGAGACCCAGTACTTC,CASSFGDRGLRAGEETQYF
TRBV28,TRBJ1-5,NA,NA,TGTGCCAGCAGTTTATCAACAGACCGAGGGCAGCCCCAGCATTTT,CASSLSTDRGQPQHF
TRBV5-1,TRBJ2-1,TRBD1,NA,TGCGCCAGCAGCTTGTACACAGGGGGAGATGAGCAGTTCTTC,CASSLYTGGDEQFF
TRBV2,TRBJ2-2,NA,NA,TGTGCCAGCAGCCTAGCAAGGGGGGCCGGTACCGGGGAGCTGTTTTTT,CASSLARGAGTGELFF
TRBV18,TRBJ2-5,NA,NA,TGTGCCAGCTCACCACCGATCGGGACAAACCAAGAGACCCAGTACTTC,CASSPPIGTNQETQYF
TRBV7-6,TRBJ1-2,TRBD1,NA,TGTGCCAGCAGCCGCGGGACAGGGGCGGATGGCTACACCTTC,CASSRGTGADGYTF
TRBV29-1,TRBJ2-2,NA,NA,TGCAGCGCAGCGCGGGCCGGGGAGCTGTTTTTT,CSAARAGELFF
TRBV5-1,TRBJ2-7,TRBD1,NA,TGCGCCAGCAGCCGGGGACAGGGGGCAGGCGAGCAGTACTTC,CASSRGQGAGEQYF
TRBV6-5,TRBJ1-1,NA,NA,TGTGCCAGCAGTTTTAACAGTCGAGATGAAGCTTTCTTT,CASSFNSRDEAFF
TRBV11-2,TRBJ2-3,NA,NA,TGTGCCAGCAGCTTAGACGGCGAGAGCACAGATACGCAGTATTTT,CASSLDGESTDTQYF
TRBV2,TRBJ1-5,NA,NA,TGTGCCAGCAGTGAATTAGCGAGGGGCAATCAGCCCCAGCATTTT,CASSELARGNQPQHF
TRBV30,TRBJ2-7,TRBD1,NA,TGTGCCTGGAGCAGACAGGGCGTTAGCTCCTACGAGCAGTACTTC,CAWSRQGVSSYEQYF
TRBV19,TRBJ1-2,NA,NA,TGTGCCAGTAGTATAGGGATGACGGTAGTCTATGGCTACACCTTC,CASSIGMTVVYGYTF
TRBV6-5,TRBJ1-1,NA,NA,TGTGCCAGCAGCTCAACAGCTATGAACACTGAAGCTTTCTTT,CASSSTAMNTEAFF
TRBV25-1,TRBJ2-5,NA,NA,TGTGCCAGCAGGAGACAAGAGACCCAGTACTTC,CASRRQETQYF
TRBV6-1,TRBJ2-6,TRBD1,NA,TGTGCCAGCAGTGAAGGCATAGGGGGCATAACTGGGGCCAACGTCCTGACTTTC,CASSEGIGGITGANVLTF
TRBV5-1,TRBJ2-5,NA,NA,TGCGCCAGCAGCTTGCTGAACAGGGAGACCCAGTACTTC,CASSLLNRETQYF
TRBV9,TRBJ2-5,TRBD1,NA,TGTGCCAGCAGCCCCCCTCCGGGACAGGAAGAGACCCAGTACTTC,CASSPPPGQEETQYF
TRBV19,TRBJ1-1,NA,NA,TGTGCCAGTAGTTTCGAGACACGTTACATGAACACTGAAGCTTTCTTT,CASSFETRYMNTEAFF
TRBV27,TRBJ2-7,NA,NA,TGTGCCAGCCGAAGGCTGACAAGTACCCACGAGCAGTACTTC,CASRRLTSTHEQYF
TRBV2,TRBJ1-1,TRBD1,few,TGTGCCAGCGGGGACAGGGGATTGAACACTGAAGCTTTCTTT,CASGDRGLNTEAFF
TRBV5-6,TRBJ1-1,NA,NA,TGTGCCAGCAGCTTGGCCGTAGCGATGGGCCCGTCGACTGCTTTCTTT,CASSLAVAMGPSTAFF
TRBV19,TRBJ2-1,TRBD2,NA,TGTGCCAGTAGTATCGGGAGAGGCGGGAGTCCCAATGAGCAGTTCTTC,CASSIGRGGSPNEQFF
TRBV11-3,TRBJ2-3,NA,NA,TGTGCCAGCAGCTTAGTGGGTGACGTGGATACGCAGTATTTT,CASSLVGDVDTQYF
TRBV28,TRBJ2-4,TRBD1,NA,TGTGCCAGCAGTCGTGGTGGGGACAGCAAAAACATTCAGTACTTC,CASSRGGDSKNIQYF
TRBV6-1,TRBJ1-6,NA,NA,TGTGCCAGCAGTGAAGCAGGGAGGGCAGAGAGTTCACCCCTCCACTTT,CASSEAGRAESSPLHF
TRBV4-3,TRBJ2-6,NA,NA,TGCGCCAGCAGCCAAGGAAGGGCCGACTTCTCTGGGGCCAACGTCCTGACTTTC,CASSQGRADFSGANVLTF
TRBV10-3,TRBJ1-5,TRBD1,NA,TGTGCCATCAGTGAGTCGCAGGGGGCTGGGCAGCCCCAGCATTTT,CAISESQGAGQPQHF
TRBV6-5,TRBJ1-5,NA,NA,TGTGCCAGCAGTCGTCAGGGAGGCGATCAGCCCCAGCATTTT,CASSRQGGDQPQHF
TRBV19,TRBJ2-5,TRBD2,NA,TGTGCCAGTAGTCATCGACAAATGGGGAGGGCAGAGACCCAGTACTTC,CASSHRQMGRAETQYF
TRBV9,TRBJ2-7,TRBD2,NA,TGTGCCAGCAGCGTGAGACCGGGGGGTGAGCAGTACTTC,CASSVRPGGEQYF
TRBV29-1,TRBJ1-4,TRBD1,NA,TGCAGCGTCTCCAGGGGGCGCGTTGAAAAACTGTTTTTT,CSVSRGRVEKLFF
TRBV30,TRBJ1-1,NA,once,TGTGCCTGGAGTGTACGGGGGACGAACACTGAAGCTTTCTTT,CAWSVRGTNTEAFF
TRBV7-2,TRBJ2-3,TRBD1,NA,TGTGCCAGCAGCCGACAGGGCGGTAGCACAGATACGCAGTATTTT,CASSRQGGSTDTQYF
TRBV7-6,TRBJ2-2,NA,once,TGTGCCAGCAGCCCAAGGTGGGGGCAAGGGAACACCGGGGAGCTGTTTTTT,CASSPRWGQGNTGELFF